What follows are 11 T cell receptor beta chains derived from one specimen sequenced in a study of blood T cell repertoires in COVID-19. Here immunoSEQ multiplex PCR was the method, and the copy in TCRdb shows in-frame clones only, minus some. The sample holds about 150,000 clones; roughly 90% are singletons and the top ten take 5.5% to 8.5%. Sequenced: PBMCs or T cells enriched from blood (not recorded which). Receptors originate from a woman between 50 and 59 years old who had recovered from COVID-19.

This clone was counted a single time. This sequence joins TRBV4-3 and TRBJ1-5; D remains ambiguous. The CDR3 has 11 residues. Trimming cost V 6 bases and J 7 bases, with 7 bases left between them. Germline CDR1 is LGHNA and CDR2 is YSLEER. In DNA, the CDR3 is TGCGCCAGCAGATCAAAACAGCCCCAGCATTTT. It is translated as CASRSKQPQHF.

J is TRBJ1-3 and V is TRBV28, with D unclear. The CDR3 is made up of 17 amino acids. With 3 bases removed from V and 0 bases from J, the gap between germline ends came to 15 bases. Looked up from germline, CDR1 is MDHEN and CDR2 is SYDVKM. DNA for the CDR3: TGTGCCAGCAGTTTTTTTCGAGGCAGCAGCTCTGGAAACACCATATATTTT. Encoded protein: CASSFFRGSSSGNTIYF. Looking up the rest from reference TRBV28 and TRBJ1-3 gives the full variable domain: DVKVTQSSRYLVKRTGEKVFLECVQDMDHENMFWYRQDPGLGLRLIYFSYDVKMKEKGDIPEGYSVSREKKERFSLILESASTNQTSMYLCASSFFRGSSSGNTIYFGEGSWLTVV.

The V gene is TRBV7-2, the J gene TRBJ1-5; tentatively, D is TRBD1 (5 bases). Germline V lookup: CDR1 SGHTA, CDR2 FQGNSA. The CDR3 is 16 amino acids. Trimming took 4 bases from V and 0 from J, leaving 13 bases between them. The CDR3 region is CASSSGHSISNQPQHF. CDR3 coding DNA: TGTGCCAGCAGCTCCGGACACTCCATTAGCAATCAGCCCCAGCATTTT.

The chain links TRBV19 to TRBJ2-1; 14 positions match TRBD2. Germline CDR1 and CDR2: LNHDA and SQIVND (reference sequence). With V trimmed by 1 base and J by 0 bases, 5 bases remained unmatched. This CDR3 has 19 residues. The CDR3 DNA follows: TGTGCCAGTAGTATAGGGGGACTAGCGGGAGTCAACTCCTACAATGAGCAGTTCTTC. It codes for CASSIGGLAGVNSYNEQFF.

The chain uses TRBV19 and TRBJ1-4; 7 bases agree with TRBD1. CDR1 is LNHDA and CDR2 is SQIVND in the germline V gene (reference sequence). The CDR3 runs to 12 residues. Trimming removed 6 bases from V and 6 bases from J; junction bases left unmatched: 1. CDR3 residues: CASRGQHEKLFF. The CDR3 DNA reads as TGTGCCAGTAGGGGACAGCATGAAAAACTGTTTTTT.

J is TRBJ1-1 and V is TRBV18, with 7 bases that match TRBD1. The CDR3 extends over 13 amino acids. V shed 1 base, J shed 6 bases, and the junction held 2 bases outside the gene matches. CDR1 is KGHSH and CDR2 is LQKENI in the germline V gene. Here the CDR3 reads CASSPQGAAEAFF. The CDR3 coding sequence is TGTGCCAGCTCACCACAGGGGGCGGCTGAAGCTTTCTTT.

This rearrangement joins TRBV29-1 to TRBJ1-2, with 10 bases lining up with TRBD1. In germline, CDR1 is SQVTM, CDR2 ANQGSEA. CDR3 length equals 15 residues. V shed 2 bases, J shed 6 bases, and the junction held 9 bases outside the gene matches. The CDR3 nucleotides are TGCAGCGTTGAACGGACAGGGGGAGTTGAAGATGGCTACACCTTC. Encoded protein: CSVERTGGVEDGYTF.

The rearrangement links TRBV19 to TRBJ2-1, with TRBD2 matching 9 bases. Germline V gene sequence: CDR1 LNHDA, CDR2 SQIVND (reference sequence). The V gene end was trimmed by 5 bases and the J gene end by 0 bases; junction bases not matched to a gene: 5. The CDR3 is 16 amino acids. The CDR3 here is CASSSGLASSYNEQFF. The CDR3 DNA reads TGTGCCAGTAGTTCAGGACTAGCGAGCTCCTACAATGAGCAGTTCTTC.

This rearrangement joins TRBV21-1 to TRBJ2-2; whether TRBD1, the table's D call, matches the DNA was not checked. TRBV21-1 is recorded as a pseudogene. The length of the CDR3 is 15 residues. For the CDR3, the DNA is TGTGCCAGCAGCAAAGGACAGGGACCGACCGGGGAGCTGTTTTTT. Protein product: CASSKGQGPTGELFF.

The chain employs TRBV18 and TRBJ2-7, with TRBD2 as a possible D gene (6 bases). Trimming pared 4 bases from V and 5 bases from J, leaving 15 bases between. This CDR3 has 14 amino acids. In germline, CDR1 is KGHSH, CDR2 LQKENI. The CDR3 DNA sequence: TGTGCCAGCTCACAAACCGCGACTAGTCACGAGCAGTACTTC. It specifies CASSQTATSHEQYF.

V gene TRBV9 combines with J gene TRBJ2-1; 8 nucleotides line up with TRBD2. The CDR3 runs 15 residues. The V gene's germline CDR1 is SGDLS and CDR2 YYNGEE. Unmatched junction bases numbered 0, after V lost 0 bases and J lost 1 base. The CDR3 nucleotides are TGTGCCAGCAGCGTAGTAGCGGGGTCCTACAATGAGCAGTTCTTC. As protein: CASSVVAGSYNEQFF.